Shown below are 26 T cell receptor beta chains from a single sample sequenced in a study of response to subunit inactivated influenza vaccine. In TCRdb, the RT-PCR reads were re-called with MiXCR into one record per CDR3 protein. This table has roughly 650,000 distinct CDR3 sequences, less than 15% appearing once. Material: PBMCs from blood, obtained approximately 15 days before vaccination. All receptors come from a man aged 45-60 years who received an inactivated influenza vaccine.

In its sample, this clonotype was seen a few times. The CDR3 DNA is TGTGCCAGCAGTTCCTACGACACCGACTTGGGCGATCAGCCCCAGCATTTT. It encodes CASSSYDTDLGDQPQHF. The chain joins TRBV28 to TRBJ1-5; D ambiguous. The V gene's germline CDR1 is MDHEN and CDR2 SYDVKM. V lost 4 bases, J lost 5 bases, and 21 bases lay in between. The CDR3 spans 17 residues.

This clonotype was detected only a few times. The chain links TRBV6-2 or TRBV6-3 to TRBJ1-1, with D hard to call. V lost 8 bases, J lost 1 base, and 14 bases lay in between. The germline gives CDR1 MNHEY, CDR2 SVGEGT. The CDR3 extends over 14 amino acids. For the CDR3, the DNA is TGTGCCAGCCGAATTCTGGGTCCGAACACTGAAGCTTTCTTT. This translates into CASRILGPNTEAFF.

V is TRBV20-1 and J is TRBJ1-2; TRBD1 matches 8 bases. The trim removed 5 bases at V and 7 bases at J, leaving 9 bases unmatched. The CDR3 has 13 residues. Germline V CDR1 and CDR2: DFQATT, SNEGSKA (reference sequence). CDR3 coding DNA: TGCAGTGCTTGGGCAGGGGGCGGTTTTGGCTACACCTTC. Residues: CSAWAGGGFGYTF.

This clonotype turned up a few times. This chain joins TRBV18 and TRBJ2-7; 7 positions agree with TRBD2. The ends lost 2 bases at V and 4 bases at J; junction bases unmatched: 8. CDR3 size: 15 residues. Germline assignment: CDR1 KGHSH and CDR2 LQKENI. The CDR3 DNA follows: TGTGCCAGCTCACCAACGGGGGGACTCCTATACGAGCAGTACTTC. Translating it yields CASSPTGGLLYEQYF.

This chain connects TRBV4-3 to TRBJ2-7; 9 positions agree with TRBD2. This CDR3 spans 20 amino acids. With V trimmed by 0 bases and J by 0 bases, 15 bases remained unmatched. Per germline, CDR1 LGHNA and CDR2 YSLEER. CDR3 DNA sequence: TGCGCCAGCAGCCAAGATCGGGGACTAGCCCACGTCCCGAGCTCCTACGAGCAGTACTTC. It specifies CASSQDRGLAHVPSSYEQYF.

This clonotype turned up a few times. This sequence joins TRBV9 and TRBJ2-1, with 8 bases that match TRBD2. The CDR3 length is 14 residues. Germline V gives CDR1 SGDLS, CDR2 YYNGEE. Trimming removed 0 bases from V and 9 bases from J; junction bases left unmatched: 5. CDR3 amino acids: CASSVVAAGVEQFF. CDR3 sequence (DNA): TGTGCCAGCAGCGTAGTCGCAGCGGGGGTTGAGCAGTTCTTC.

This clonotype was detected a few times. J is TRBJ2-7 and V is TRBV6-1, with D hard to call. This CDR3 region has 15 residues. V lost 5 bases, J lost 0 bases, and 14 bases lay in between. Looked up from germline, CDR1 is MNHNS and CDR2 is SASEGT. The CDR3 DNA sequence: TGTGCCAGCAGTCCCCGTGGGGTGAGCTCCTACGAGCAGTACTTC. Translating gives CASSPRGVSSYEQYF.

This rearrangement joins TRBV9 to TRBJ2-2, with D uncertain. Looked up from germline, CDR1 is SGDLS and CDR2 is YYNGEE. Between the trimmed V and J ends, which lost 3 bases and 0 bases, there was a span of 9 bases. The CDR3 totals 15 residues. For the CDR3, the DNA is TGTGCCAGCAGCGCTAGGGTGCCGAACACCGGGGAGCTGTTTTTT. This sequence encodes CASSARVPNTGELFF.

This clonotype was counted at least ten times. This chain uses TRBV4-2 with TRBJ1-1; D is uncertain. The CDR3 contains 13 residues. Looked up from germline, CDR1 is LGHNA and CDR2 is YNFKEQ. Trimming took 1 base from V and 1 from J, leaving 4 bases between them. Written as DNA, the CDR3 is TGTGCCAGCAGCCAAGGGGAGAACACTGAAGCTTTCTTT. Protein: CASSQGENTEAFF.

This clonotype was seen only a few times. This chain joins TRBV4-1 and TRBJ2-2, with D perhaps matching TRBD1 or TRBD2 (6 bases each). V dropped 8 bases and J dropped 3 bases, with 13 bases sitting between them. Germline V CDR1 and CDR2: MGHRA, YSYEKL. The length of the CDR3 is 14 residues. DNA of the CDR3: TGCGCCAGCTCGGGGGACACATACACCGGGGAGCTGTTTTTT. Its translation: CASSGDTYTGELFF.

This chain joins TRBV5-1 and TRBJ2-2, with D possibly TRBD1 on 5 matching bases. CDR3 length: 14 amino acids. Trimming cost V 2 bases and J 4 bases, with 9 bases left between them. CDR1 is SGHRS and CDR2 is YFSETQ in the germline V gene. This CDR3 is CASSFGDSTGELFF. The CDR3 region has the DNA TGCGCCAGCAGCTTTGGAGACAGCACCGGGGAGCTGTTTTTT.

The genes are TRBV5-1 and TRBJ2-7; tentatively, D is TRBD1 or TRBD2 (6 bases each). Germline CDR1 and CDR2: SGHRS and YFSETQ. CDR3 length: 17 amino acids. V was clipped by 4 bases and J by 2 bases, with 22 bases between them. Here the CDR3 reads CASSRGSGAGLTYEQYF. CDR3 bases: TGCGCCAGCAGCAGGGGCTCGGGGGCCGGTCTAACCTACGAGCAGTACTTC.

This clonotype has only a few counts. This chain connects TRBV5-5 to TRBJ2-1, with 9 bases lining up with TRBD2. The CDR3 is made up of 15 amino acids. V lost 2 bases, J lost 7 bases, and 7 bases stayed unmatched. Germline V gene data show CDR1 as SGHKS and CDR2 as YYEKEE (reference sequence). The CDR3, as DNA: TGTGCCAGCAGCTTATTAGCGGGAGCCGTTAATGAGCAGTTCTTC. Encoded protein: CASSLLAGAVNEQFF.

The sample holds many counts of this clonotype. The chain combines TRBV29-1 with TRBJ2-5, with 8 positions matching TRBD1. V was clipped by 6 bases and J by 2 bases; unmatched bases: 8. Germline V gene data show CDR1 as SQVTM and CDR2 as ANQGSEA. The CDR3 has 14 residues. In nucleotides, the CDR3 is TGCAGCGTCGCCACCGGGACAGGACAAGAGACCCAGTACTTC. It yields the protein CSVATGTGQETQYF. Filled out from reference TRBV29-1 and TRBJ2-5, the complete variable domain reads SAVISQKPSRDICQRGTSLTIQCQVDSQVTMMFWYRQQPGQSLTLIATANQGSEATYESGFVIDKFPISRPNLTFSTLTVSNMSPEDSSIYLCSVATGTGQETQYFGPGTRLLVL.

The chain has TRBV6-1 and TRBJ2-3, with D perhaps matching TRBD1 (5 bases). CDR1 MNHNS and CDR2 SASEGT come from the germline V gene. The V gene lost 8 bases and the J gene lost 6 bases, with 12 bases spanning the gap. CDR3 size: 12 residues. The CDR3 is CASASGSDTQYF. DNA of the CDR3: TGTGCCAGCGCGTCAGGGTCGGATACGCAGTATTTT.

In this sample, this clonotype turned up a few times. The V call is TRBV28, the J call TRBJ1-5; D gene unclear. With 2 bases removed from V and 7 bases from J, the gap between germline ends came to 9 bases. Germline lookup yields CDR1 MDHEN and CDR2 SYDVKM. The CDR3 loop spans 13 amino acids. The CDR3 bases are TGTGCCAGCAGTTTAGACGGATGGCAGCCCCAGCATTTT. It encodes CASSLDGWQPQHF.

The chain is built from TRBV29-1 and TRBJ1-4, with D possibly TRBD1 on 5 matching bases. The ends were cut back, 6 bases at V and 0 bases at J, with 8 bases in the middle. Germline values: CDR1 SQVTM, CDR2 ANQGSEA. The length of the CDR3 is 13 residues. CDR3 nucleotide sequence: TGCAGCGTGCAGGGAGCAACTAATGAAAAACTGTTTTTT. Residues: CSVQGATNEKLFF.

This clonotype showed up just once. The rearrangement joins TRBV14 to TRBJ1-5, with 8 bases lining up with TRBD1. Germline loops: CDR1 SGHDN, CDR2 FVKESK. The CDR3 has 19 amino acids. V lost 0 bases and J lost 3; bases outside the gene matches: 13. The CDR3 is CASSQDLFFVDRDNQPQHF. DNA for the CDR3: TGTGCCAGCAGCCAAGATCTTTTTTTTGTGGACAGGGACAATCAGCCCCAGCATTTT. Complete variable domain (other parts from reference TRBV14 and TRBJ1-5): EAGVTQFPSHSVIEKGQTVTLRCDPISGHDNLYWYRRVMGKEIKFLLHFVKESKQDESGMPNNRFLAERTGGTYSTLKVQPAELEDSGVYFCASSQDLFFVDRDNQPQHFGDGTRLSIL.

The rearrangement joins TRBV7-9 to TRBJ2-1; D possibly corresponds to TRBD2 (6 bases). Per germline, CDR1 SEHNR and CDR2 FQNEAQ (reference sequence). CDR3 length: 14 amino acids. The V end was cut by 3 bases, the J end by 4 bases, with 10 bases between. The CDR3 reads CASSFGRGYNEQFF. As DNA, the CDR3 is TGTGCCAGCAGCTTCGGGAGAGGATACAATGAGCAGTTCTTC.

The genes are TRBV12-3 or TRBV12-4 and TRBJ2-7, with TRBD1 identical over 7 bases. The trim removed 5 bases at V and 3 bases at J, leaving 1 base unmatched. CDR3 length: 12 residues. DNA for the CDR3: TGTGCCAGCAGTGGACAGGACTACGAGCAGTACTTC. Its protein product is CASSGQDYEQYF.

The chain has TRBV4-2 and TRBJ2-1; 8 bases align to TRBD2. The V and J ends lost 2 bases and 8 bases, in that order; junction bases with no gene match: 5. Germline V gene lookup returns CDR1 LGHNA and CDR2 YNFKEQ. This CDR3 is 14 amino acids long. The CDR3 protein is CASSQTPRGDEQFF. CDR3 sequence (DNA): TGTGCCAGCAGCCAAACCCCGCGGGGGGATGAGCAGTTCTTC.

This chain connects TRBV6-1 to TRBJ2-7; D not certain. Trimming removed 1 base at V and 6 bases at J, with 13 bases between. The CDR3 consists of 14 residues. Germline-derived CDR1 and CDR2 are MNHNS and SASEGT. CDR3 coding DNA: TGTGCCAGCAGTGAAGTTGGCAGGTTCGGCGAGCAGTACTTC. Translation: CASSEVGRFGEQYF.

The chain carries TRBV7-2 and TRBJ1-2; no definite D call. V lost 4 bases to trimming and J lost 7 bases, with 13 bases between them. The germline CDR1 and CDR2 sequences are SGHTA and FQGNSA. This CDR3 comprises 13 residues. CDR3 DNA sequence: TGTGCCAGCAGCTCCGGGCCGGATTTTGGCTACACCTTC. Translated: CASSSGPDFGYTF.

This clonotype was counted only a few times. The chain joins TRBV10-3 to TRBJ2-1; 7 bases agree with TRBD2. Germline CDR1 ENHRY, CDR2 SYGVKD. The CDR3 spans 16 residues. With V trimmed by 3 bases and J by 0 bases, 5 bases remained unmatched. CDR3 sequence: CAISDQTSYSYNEQFF. CDR3 bases: TGTGCCATCAGTGACCAGACTAGCTACTCCTACAATGAGCAGTTCTTC.

The V call is TRBV6-2 or TRBV6-3, the J call TRBJ1-5; no firm D call. The V gene's germline CDR1 is MNHEY and CDR2 SVGEGT. The length of the CDR3 is 14 residues. V lost 2 bases and J lost 3, with 8 bases in between. CDR3 protein: CASSYNRANQPQHF. The CDR3 coding sequence is TGTGCCAGCAGTTACAACCGAGCCAATCAGCCCCAGCATTTT.

This clonotype showed up just a few times. The rearrangement links TRBV9 to TRBJ1-2; perhaps TRBD1 as D (5 bases). The length of the CDR3 is 16 residues. Trimming shortened V by 0 bases and J by 4 bases, and 16 bases separated the two germline ends. Germline CDR1 is SGDLS and CDR2 is YYNGEE. The CDR3 region is CASSVAPQGLGYGYTF. DNA for the CDR3: TGTGCCAGCAGCGTAGCTCCCCAGGGTCTGGGCTATGGCTACACCTTC.